This is a list of T cell receptor beta chains from one sample in a study of blood T cell repertoires in COVID-19. TCRdb keeps only in-frame clones here, not all; method: immunoSEQ multiplex PCR. Here the sample spans approximately 140,000 clones, about 85% being singletons. The sample taken for sequencing was PBMCs or T cells enriched from blood (not recorded which). Receptors were obtained from a woman in her forties who had been exposed to COVID-19. Each CDR3 is given with its conserved first and last residue. A D gene is named only where the DNA matches it firmly. Size is stated for part of the rows, as once, few or many counts, or as a class when the clone is expanded.

v_call,clone_size,j_call,d_call,cdr3_aa,cdr3_nt
TRBV4-1,.,TRBJ1-1,TRBD1,CASSQVTGENTEAFF,TGCGCCAGCAGCCAAGTGACAGGGGAGAACACTGAAGCTTTCTTT
TRBV6-5,.,TRBJ1-5,.,CASSSQGPHQPQHF,TGTGCCAGCAGTTCCCAGGGGCCCCATCAGCCCCAGCATTTT
TRBV19,.,TRBJ2-7,TRBD2,CASSAAGGSYEQYF,TGTGCCAGTAGTGCGGCGGGAGGGTCCTACGAGCAGTACTTC
TRBV18,.,TRBJ1-1,.,CASSPRTEAFRAFF,TGTGCCAGCTCACCAAGGACGGAGGCTTTTAGAGCTTTCTTT
TRBV6-6,.,TRBJ2-1,.,CASRPAQRGGHEQFF,TGTGCCAGCAGACCCGCCCAAAGGGGGGGACATGAGCAGTTCTTC
TRBV28,.,TRBJ2-2,TRBD2,CASSSHAGAPGGELFF,TGTGCCAGCAGTTCGCACGCGGGAGCTCCTGGGGGGGAGCTGTTTTTT
TRBV19,few,TRBJ1-3,.,CASSISRGRNTIYF,TGTGCCAGTAGTATCAGCAGGGGCCGAAACACCATATATTTT
TRBV5-1,.,TRBJ2-7,.,CASSLLRGDLAYEQYF,TGCGCCAGCAGCTTGCTCAGGGGGGACTTGGCCTACGAGCAGTACTTC
TRBV5-1,once,TRBJ1-2,.,CASSFGDGGGYGYTF,TGCGCCAGCAGCTTCGGGGATGGGGGCGGCTATGGCTACACCTTC
TRBV9,.,TRBJ2-7,.,CASSPLGGTTTYEQYF,TGTGCCAGCAGCCCACTAGGGGGGACTACTACCTACGAGCAGTACTTC
TRBV3-1/TRBV3-2,.,TRBJ2-3,TRBD2,CASSQDSSGGPLDTQYF,TGTGCCAGCAGCCAAGATAGTAGCGGGGGGCCTTTGGATACGCAGTATTTT
TRBV2,.,TRBJ1-2,.,CASSGVGPGYGYTF,TGTGCCAGCAGTGGGGTTGGACCAGGGTATGGCTACACCTTC
TRBV7-2,.,TRBJ2-3,TRBD2,CASPRASGSTDTQYF,TGTGCCAGCCCGCGTGCTAGCGGTAGCACAGATACGCAGTATTTT
TRBV6-6,.,TRBJ1-5,TRBD1,CASEQGQGSNQPQHF,TGTGCCAGCGAACAGGGACAGGGGAGCAATCAGCCCCAGCATTTT
TRBV5-1,once,TRBJ2-5,TRBD1,CASSLGRGIQETQYF,TGCGCCAGCAGCTTGGGCAGGGGGATCCAAGAGACCCAGTACTTC
TRBV6-5,.,TRBJ2-3,.,CASSYVRGRPDTQYF,TGTGCCAGCAGTTATGTGCGGGGGCGCCCAGATACGCAGTATTTT
TRBV7-2,.,TRBJ2-7,.,CASSHSPGTSYEQYF,TGTGCCAGCAGCCACTCCCCCGGGACAAGCTACGAGCAGTACTTC
TRBV10-3,.,TRBJ2-1,TRBD2,CAISEYRLAGDNEQFF,TGTGCCATCAGTGAGTATCGACTAGCGGGGGACAATGAGCAGTTCTTC
TRBV5-1,.,TRBJ1-6,TRBD1,CASSLTPGQPYNSPLHF,TGCGCCAGCAGCTTAACCCCGGGACAGCCATATAATTCACCCCTCCACTTT
TRBV6-5,.,TRBJ2-2,.,CASRGGFANTGELFF,TGTGCCAGCAGGGGCGGGTTCGCGAACACCGGGGAGCTGTTTTTT
TRBV27,.,TRBJ2-2,.,CASSSGGRPGELFF,TGTGCCAGCAGTTCTGGAGGGAGACCCGGGGAGCTGTTTTTT
TRBV3-1/TRBV3-2,.,TRBJ2-7,.,CASSSRSYEQYF,TGTGCCAGCAGCTCGCGCTCCTACGAGCAGTACTTC
TRBV29-1,.,TRBJ2-1,.,CSGELSFNEQFF,TGCAGCGGAGAATTGAGTTTCAATGAGCAGTTCTTC
TRBV19,.,TRBJ2-1,TRBD2,CASSNSGRGGNEQFF,TGTGCCAGTAGCAATAGCGGGAGAGGTGGCAATGAGCAGTTCTTC
TRBV11-2,.,TRBJ2-2,.,CASSSRRGTGELFF,TGTGCCAGCAGCTCCCGGCGAGGGACCGGGGAGCTGTTTTTT
TRBV19,.,TRBJ1-6,TRBD1,CASSTGTGNSPLHF,TGTGCCAGTAGTACCGGGACAGGGAATTCACCCCTCCACTTT
TRBV5-6,once,TRBJ1-2,TRBD1,CASSPGQGGAGYTF,TGTGCCAGCAGCCCCGGACAGGGGGGAGCTGGCTACACCTTC
TRBV12-5,.,TRBJ2-7,.,CASGPNISLREREQYF,TGTGCTAGTGGTCCCAATATAAGCCTCCGGGAGCGCGAGCAGTACTTC
TRBV9,.,TRBJ1-1,.,CASSISMGPNTEAFF,TGTGCCAGCAGCATTAGTATGGGGCCGAACACTGAAGCTTTCTTT
TRBV7-9,.,TRBJ2-7,.,CASSSIVRTEVGFEQYF,TGTGCCAGCAGCTCCATAGTCCGGACAGAAGTGGGTTTCGAGCAGTACTTC
TRBV28,.,TRBJ1-6,.,CASSLSGGIGSPLHF,TGTGCCAGCAGTTTAAGCGGGGGTATAGGTTCACCCCTCCACTTT
TRBV6-5,once,TRBJ2-1,.,CASSYSTRNEQFF,TGTGCCAGCAGTTACTCGACCAGGAATGAGCAGTTCTTC
TRBV7-9,.,TRBJ1-2,.,CASSSDPGYYGYTF,TGTGCCAGCAGCTCCGATCCAGGCTACTATGGCTACACCTTC
TRBV11-2,.,TRBJ1-1,TRBD1,CASSLEGQGISTEAFF,TGTGCCAGCAGCTTAGAAGGACAGGGGATAAGCACTGAAGCTTTCTTT
TRBV27,.,TRBJ1-5,.,CASSLSSQGARYQPQHF,TGTGCCAGCAGTTTATCTTCACAGGGCGCTAGGTATCAGCCCCAGCATTTT
TRBV7-2,.,TRBJ2-5,.,CASSLVAGISQETQYF,TGTGCCAGCAGCTTAGTGGCAGGGATCTCTCAAGAGACCCAGTACTTC